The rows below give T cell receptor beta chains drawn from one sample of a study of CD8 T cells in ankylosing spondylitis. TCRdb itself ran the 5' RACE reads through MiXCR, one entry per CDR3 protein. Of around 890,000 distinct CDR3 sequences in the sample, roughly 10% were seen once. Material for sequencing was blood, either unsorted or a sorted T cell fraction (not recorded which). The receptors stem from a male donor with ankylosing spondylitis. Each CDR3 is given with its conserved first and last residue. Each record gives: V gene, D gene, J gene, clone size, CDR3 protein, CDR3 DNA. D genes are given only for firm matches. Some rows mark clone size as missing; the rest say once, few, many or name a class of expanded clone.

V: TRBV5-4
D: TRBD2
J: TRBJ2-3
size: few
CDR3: CASSLGTSGDTSTDTQYF
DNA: TGTGCCAGCAGCTTGGGGACTAGCGGAGACACTAGCACAGATACGCAGTATTTT

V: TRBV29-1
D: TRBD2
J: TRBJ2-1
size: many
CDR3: CSVDRLAGGKYNEQFF
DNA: TGCAGCGTTGACAGACTAGCGGGAGGAAAATACAATGAGCAGTTCTTC

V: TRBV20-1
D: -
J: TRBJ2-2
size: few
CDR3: CSANPIPGANTGELFF
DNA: TGCAGTGCAAACCCCATACCGGGGGCGAACACCGGGGAGCTGTTTTTT

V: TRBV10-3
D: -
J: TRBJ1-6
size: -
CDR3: CAISESAGTNSPLHF
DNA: TGTGCCATCAGTGAGTCGGCAGGGACCAATTCACCCCTCCACTTT

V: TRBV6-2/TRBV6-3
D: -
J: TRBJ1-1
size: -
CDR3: CASTFGGRTEAFF
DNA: TGTGCCAGCACCTTCGGAGGGCGCACTGAAGCTTTCTTT

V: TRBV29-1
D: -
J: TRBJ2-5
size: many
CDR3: CSVEDWQETQYF
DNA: TGCAGCGTTGAAGATTGGCAAGAGACCCAGTACTTC

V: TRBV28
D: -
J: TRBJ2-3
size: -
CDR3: CASRKGHSTDTQYF
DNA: TGTGCCAGCAGAAAAGGACACAGCACAGATACGCAGTATTTT

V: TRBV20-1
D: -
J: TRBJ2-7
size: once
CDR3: CSARRWARDEQYF
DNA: TGCAGTGCTAGAAGGTGGGCGAGGGACGAGCAGTACTTC

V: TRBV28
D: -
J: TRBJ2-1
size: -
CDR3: CASSLASSRHEQFF
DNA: TGTGCCAGCAGTTTGGCTTCTAGCCGGCATGAGCAGTTCTTC

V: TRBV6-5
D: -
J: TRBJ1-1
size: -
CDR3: CASSYSPGGSTEAFF
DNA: TGTGCCAGCAGTTACTCGCCCGGGGGCAGCACTGAAGCTTTCTTT

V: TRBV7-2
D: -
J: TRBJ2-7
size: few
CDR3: CASSFSGTDYEQYF
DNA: TGTGCCAGCAGCTTTAGTGGGACGGACTACGAGCAGTACTTC

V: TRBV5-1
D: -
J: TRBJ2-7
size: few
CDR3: CASSLGVTHSYEQYF
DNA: TGCGCCAGCAGCCTCGGTGTCACCCACTCCTACGAGCAGTACTTC

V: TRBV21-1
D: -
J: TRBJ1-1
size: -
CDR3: CASSKEPTGSNTEAFF
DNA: TGTGCCAGCAGCAAAGAGCCCACAGGCTCCAACACTGAAGCTTTCTTT

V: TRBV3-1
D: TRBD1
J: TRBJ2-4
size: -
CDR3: CASSRGMGDRMNIQYF
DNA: TGTGCCAGCAGCAGGGGGATGGGGGACAGGATGAACATTCAGTACTTC

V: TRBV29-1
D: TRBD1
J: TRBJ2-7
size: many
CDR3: CSVRTNRGSHEQYF
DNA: TGCAGCGTTCGCACCAACAGGGGGTCCCACGAGCAGTACTTC

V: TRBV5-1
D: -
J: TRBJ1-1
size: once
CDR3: CASSLAYQTQDTDAFF
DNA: TGCGCCAGCAGCTTGGCCTATCAGACCCAAGACACTGACGCTTTCTTT

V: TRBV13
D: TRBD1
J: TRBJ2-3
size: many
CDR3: CASSATGGTDTQYF
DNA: TGTGCCAGCAGCGCGACAGGGGGCACAGATACGCAGTATTTT

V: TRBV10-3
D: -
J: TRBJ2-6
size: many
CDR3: CAISEQKRAEANVLTF
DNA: TGTGCCATCAGTGAGCAGAAACGAGCGGAGGCCAACGTCCTGACTTTC

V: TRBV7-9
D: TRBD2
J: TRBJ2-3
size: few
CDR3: CASSLLTLAGGTDTQYF
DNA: TGTGCCAGCAGTCTCCTTACCTTAGCGGGAGGCACAGATACGCAGTATTTT